This is a list of T cell receptor beta chains from one sample in a study of T cell responses to AZD1222 COVID-19 vaccine. Profiled with immunoSEQ multiplex PCR; TCRdb holds only in-frame clones, not every one. The sample includes 53,000 or so clones, around 85% seen only once; the top ten take 20% to 30%. Sequencing used peripheral blood, obtained on day 0 of AZD1222 vaccination. These receptors all come from an adult in good health. Both conserved end residues are part of each CDR3. Fields, in order: J gene, V gene, clone size, D gene, CDR3 length, CDR3 protein, CDR3 DNA. The D gene is left open where the match is weak. The size field is filled for only some rows; it gives once, few, many or a size class.

J: TRBJ1-2; V: TRBV25-1; size: few; D: -; length: 14; CDR3: CASSEVGQLYGYTF; DNA: TGTGCCAGCAGTGAAGTTGGGCAGCTCTATGGCTACACCTTC
J: TRBJ2-1; V: TRBV7-8; size: once; D: -; length: 14; CDR3: CASSLNRDDNEQFF; DNA: TGTGCCAGCAGCTTGAACCGGGATGACAATGAGCAGTTCTTC
J: TRBJ2-3; V: TRBV18; size: -; D: TRBD1; length: 18; CDR3: CASSPPLTGDLSTDTQYF; DNA: TGTGCCAGCTCACCACCCCTGACAGGGGACCTATCCACAGATACGCAGTATTTT
J: TRBJ2-2; V: TRBV18; size: -; D: -; length: 14; CDR3: CASSPPQNTGELFF; DNA: TGTGCCAGCTCACCACCCCAGAACACCGGGGAGCTGTTTTTT
J: TRBJ2-7; V: TRBV5-1; size: -; D: -; length: 14; CDR3: CASRPRTASYEQYF; DNA: TGCGCCAGCAGGCCCCGGACAGCCTCCTACGAGCAGTACTTC
J: TRBJ2-1; V: TRBV19; size: -; D: TRBD2; length: 18; CDR3: CASSTPRTSGSIVDGQFF; DNA: TGTGCCAGTAGTACCCCCCGAACTAGCGGGAGTATTGTCGATGGGCAGTTCTTC
J: TRBJ2-7; V: TRBV12-5; size: -; D: TRBD1; length: 19; CDR3: CARTMTDRGSLPLSYEQYF; DNA: TGTGCTAGAACAATGACGGACAGGGGGTCACTACCACTCTCCTACGAGCAGTACTTC
J: TRBJ1-3; V: TRBV18; size: once; D: -; length: 14; CDR3: CASSPEGLRNTIYF; DNA: TGTGCCAGCTCACCTGAAGGACTGCGAAACACCATATATTTT
J: TRBJ1-2; V: TRBV15; size: -; D: -; length: 18; CDR3: CATSRDKLRTEYNYGYTF; DNA: TGTGCCACCAGCAGAGATAAATTAAGGACAGAATATAACTATGGCTACACCTTC
J: TRBJ2-3; V: TRBV19; size: -; D: TRBD2; length: 15; CDR3: CASSLERETADTQYF; DNA: TGTGCCAGTAGCCTGGAGCGGGAGACCGCAGATACGCAGTATTTT
J: TRBJ2-1; V: TRBV25-1; size: -; D: -; length: 13; CDR3: CASSKTDYNEQFF; DNA: TGTGCCAGCAGTAAGACAGATTACAATGAGCAGTTCTTC
J: TRBJ1-3; V: TRBV3-1/TRBV3-2; size: -; D: -; length: 18; CDR3: CASSPAWGLRNSGNTIYF; DNA: TGTGCCAGCAGCCCGGCGTGGGGTCTGAGAAACTCTGGAAACACCATATATTTT
J: TRBJ2-3; V: TRBV5-1; size: -; D: TRBD2; length: 17; CDR3: CASSLPTGGLIRDTQYF; DNA: TGCGCCAGCAGCCTACCGACGGGGGGGTTGATTCGAGATACGCAGTATTTT
J: TRBJ1-1; V: TRBV27; size: -; D: -; length: 13; CDR3: CASSFYRATEAFF; DNA: TGTGCCAGCAGTTTTTACAGGGCCACTGAAGCTTTCTTT
J: TRBJ2-7; V: TRBV18; size: once; D: TRBD1; length: 14; CDR3: CASSRGTGMLEQYF; DNA: TGTGCCAGCTCCCGCGGGACAGGGATGCTCGAGCAGTACTTC
J: TRBJ1-2; V: TRBV7-9; size: -; D: -; length: 12; CDR3: CASSLHYYGYTF; DNA: TGTGCCAGCAGCCTTCACTACTATGGCTACACCTTC